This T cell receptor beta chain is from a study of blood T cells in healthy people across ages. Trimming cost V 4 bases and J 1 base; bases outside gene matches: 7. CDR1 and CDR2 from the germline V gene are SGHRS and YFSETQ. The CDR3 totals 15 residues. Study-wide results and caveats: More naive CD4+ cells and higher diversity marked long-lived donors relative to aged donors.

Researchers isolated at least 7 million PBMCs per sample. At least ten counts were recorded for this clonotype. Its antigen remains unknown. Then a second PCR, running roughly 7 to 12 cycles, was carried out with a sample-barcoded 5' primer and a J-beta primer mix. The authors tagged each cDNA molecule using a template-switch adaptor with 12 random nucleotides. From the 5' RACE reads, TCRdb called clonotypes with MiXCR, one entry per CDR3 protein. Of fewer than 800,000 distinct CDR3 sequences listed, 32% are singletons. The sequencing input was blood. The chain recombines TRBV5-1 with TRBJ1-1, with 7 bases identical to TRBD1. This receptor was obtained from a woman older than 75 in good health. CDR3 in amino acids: CASSLLRTGNTEAFF. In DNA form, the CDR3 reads TGCGCCAGCAGCCTTCTTCGGACAGGGAACACTGAAGCTTTCTTT.